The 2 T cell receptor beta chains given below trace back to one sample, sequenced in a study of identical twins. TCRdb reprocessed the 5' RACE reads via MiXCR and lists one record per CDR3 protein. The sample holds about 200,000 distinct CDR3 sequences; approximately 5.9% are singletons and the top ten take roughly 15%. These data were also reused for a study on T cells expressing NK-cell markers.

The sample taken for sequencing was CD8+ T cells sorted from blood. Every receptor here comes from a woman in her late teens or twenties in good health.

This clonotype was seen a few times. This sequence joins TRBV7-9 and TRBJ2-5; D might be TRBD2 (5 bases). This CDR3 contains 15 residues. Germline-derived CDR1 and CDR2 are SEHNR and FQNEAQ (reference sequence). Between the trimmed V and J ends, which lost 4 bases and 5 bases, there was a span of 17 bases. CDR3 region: CASSSWGDRRETQYF. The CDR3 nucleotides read TGTGCCAGCAGCTCCTGGGGAGACCGAAGGGAGACCCAGTACTTC. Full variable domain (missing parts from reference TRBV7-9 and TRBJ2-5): DTGVSQNPRHKITKRGQNVTFRCDPISEHNRLYWYRQTLGQGPEFLTYFQNEAQLEKSRLLSDRFSAERPKGSFSTLEIQRTEQGDSAMYLCASSSWGDRRETQYFGPGTRLLVL.

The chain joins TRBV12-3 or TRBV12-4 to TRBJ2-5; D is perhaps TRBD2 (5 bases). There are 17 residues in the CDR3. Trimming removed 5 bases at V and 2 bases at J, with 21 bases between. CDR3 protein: CASSPSHGGWGQETQYF. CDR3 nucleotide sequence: TGTGCCAGCAGTCCCTCCCACGGAGGTTGGGGACAAGAGACCCAGTACTTC.